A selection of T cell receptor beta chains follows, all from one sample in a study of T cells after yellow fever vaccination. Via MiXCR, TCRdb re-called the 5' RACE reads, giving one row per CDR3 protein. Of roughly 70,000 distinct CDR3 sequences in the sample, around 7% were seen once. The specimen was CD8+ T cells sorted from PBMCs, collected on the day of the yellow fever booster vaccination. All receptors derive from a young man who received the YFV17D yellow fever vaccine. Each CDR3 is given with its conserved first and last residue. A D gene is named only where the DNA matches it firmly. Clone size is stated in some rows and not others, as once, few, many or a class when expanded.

CDR3 DNA: TGTGCCAGCTCACCCAAAGACAGGGGAGGGTACGAGCAGTACTTC; CDR3 protein: CASSPKDRGGYEQYF; V gene: TRBV18; clone size: few; J gene: TRBJ2-7; CDR3 length: 15; D gene: NA
CDR3 DNA: TGCGCCAGCAGTGAAGAAGCCAATGAGCAGTTCTTC; CDR3 protein: CASSEEANEQFF; V gene: TRBV10-2; clone size: few; J gene: TRBJ2-1; CDR3 length: 12; D gene: NA
CDR3 DNA: TGCAGTGCTAGCTCCACGGGGAAAATCAACACTGAAGCTTTCTTT; CDR3 protein: CSASSTGKINTEAFF; V gene: TRBV20-1; clone size: NA; J gene: TRBJ1-1; CDR3 length: 15; D gene: NA
CDR3 DNA: TGTGCCAGCAGCGTAGCAGATAGCGGGAGTAGAGAGCAGTTCTTC; CDR3 protein: CASSVADSGSREQFF; V gene: TRBV9; clone size: few; J gene: TRBJ2-1; CDR3 length: 15; D gene: TRBD2
CDR3 DNA: TGCAGCGATCGAGGCTACACCTTC; CDR3 protein: CSDRGYTF; V gene: TRBV29-1; clone size: many; J gene: TRBJ1-2; CDR3 length: 8; D gene: NA
CDR3 DNA: TGCAGCCCCAGCGGTAGCGGCACCTACAATGAGCAGTTCTTC; CDR3 protein: CSPSGSGTYNEQFF; V gene: TRBV29-1; clone size: few; J gene: TRBJ2-1; CDR3 length: 14; D gene: NA
CDR3 DNA: TGTGCCATCAGTGTGCTAGCGGGAGCGGGTAATGAGCAGTTCTTC; CDR3 protein: CAISVLAGAGNEQFF; V gene: TRBV10-3; clone size: NA; J gene: TRBJ2-1; CDR3 length: 15; D gene: TRBD2
CDR3 DNA: TGTGTTTCGCGGGGGCACAGTATAGCGGAGGCAGATACGCAGTATTTT; CDR3 protein: CVSRGHSIAEADTQYF; V gene: TRBV7-8; clone size: NA; J gene: TRBJ2-3; CDR3 length: 16; D gene: NA
CDR3 DNA: TGTGCCAGCAGCCAAGTCGGCAGAGTCGAGCAGTACTTC; CDR3 protein: CASSQVGRVEQYF; V gene: TRBV14; clone size: NA; J gene: TRBJ2-7; CDR3 length: 13; D gene: NA
CDR3 DNA: TGTGCCAGCGCTCGTGGGTACGAGCAGTACTTC; CDR3 protein: CASARGYEQYF; V gene: TRBV6-6; clone size: few; J gene: TRBJ2-7; CDR3 length: 11; D gene: NA
CDR3 DNA: TGTGCCAGCAGTTACCGTGGTGGGGGTAATGAGCAGTTCTTC; CDR3 protein: CASSYRGGGNEQFF; V gene: TRBV6-5; clone size: many; J gene: TRBJ2-1; CDR3 length: 14; D gene: NA
CDR3 DNA: TGTGCCAGCAGCAAAGGCTTAACCGGGGCTCCAATTAGCAATCAGCCCCAGCATTTT; CDR3 protein: CASSKGLTGAPISNQPQHF; V gene: TRBV21-1; clone size: NA; J gene: TRBJ1-5; CDR3 length: 19; D gene: NA
CDR3 DNA: TGTGCCAGCAGCCAAGCGACTTACGAGCAGTACTTC; CDR3 protein: CASSQATYEQYF; V gene: TRBV14; clone size: NA; J gene: TRBJ2-7; CDR3 length: 12; D gene: NA
CDR3 DNA: TGCGCCAGCAGCCAAGAACGACAGGGACTCAACTACGAGCAGTACTTC; CDR3 protein: CASSQERQGLNYEQYF; V gene: TRBV4-3; clone size: many; J gene: TRBJ2-7; CDR3 length: 16; D gene: NA
CDR3 DNA: TGCAGCGTTGAACCCAGCGGGGTGAACACCGGGGAGCTGTTTTTT; CDR3 protein: CSVEPSGVNTGELFF; V gene: TRBV29-1; clone size: NA; J gene: TRBJ2-2; CDR3 length: 15; D gene: TRBD2
CDR3 DNA: TGTGCCAGCAGTGAAGGTATAGCCAAAAACATTCAGTACTTC; CDR3 protein: CASSEGIAKNIQYF; V gene: TRBV2; clone size: NA; J gene: TRBJ2-4; CDR3 length: 14; D gene: NA
CDR3 DNA: TGTGCCAGTAGTACCCCCATAGCGGGTCAGGGAGATACGCAGTATTTT; CDR3 protein: CASSTPIAGQGDTQYF; V gene: TRBV19; clone size: NA; J gene: TRBJ2-3; CDR3 length: 16; D gene: TRBD2
CDR3 DNA: TGTGCCTGGGGTCCAAGAAGCGGGAGCTCCGAGCAGTACTTC; CDR3 protein: CAWGPRSGSSEQYF; V gene: TRBV5-4; clone size: NA; J gene: TRBJ2-7; CDR3 length: 14; D gene: TRBD2
CDR3 DNA: TGTGCCAGTAGTATGTTAGCGGGAGGGACCTACGAGCAGTACTTC; CDR3 protein: CASSMLAGGTYEQYF; V gene: TRBV19; clone size: few; J gene: TRBJ2-7; CDR3 length: 15; D gene: TRBD2
CDR3 DNA: TGTGCCAGCAGCTTGGGGACAGGGGGATTCACCGGGGAGCTGTTTTTT; CDR3 protein: CASSLGTGGFTGELFF; V gene: TRBV11-2; clone size: few; J gene: TRBJ2-2; CDR3 length: 16; D gene: TRBD1
CDR3 DNA: TGCAGTGCCGACACTAGCGGAGACTCCTCCTACGAGCAGTACTTC; CDR3 protein: CSADTSGDSSYEQYF; V gene: TRBV20-1; clone size: NA; J gene: TRBJ2-7; CDR3 length: 15; D gene: TRBD2
CDR3 DNA: TGTGCCAGCAGTTTTAGATACACTGAAGCTTTCTTT; CDR3 protein: CASSFRYTEAFF; V gene: TRBV12-3/TRBV12-4; clone size: NA; J gene: TRBJ1-1; CDR3 length: 12; D gene: NA
CDR3 DNA: TGTGCCAGCAGCCCCGTTGCGCCTTTAGCGGACACAGATACGCAGTATTTT; CDR3 protein: CASSPVAPLADTDTQYF; V gene: TRBV4-2; clone size: medium-sized; J gene: TRBJ2-3; CDR3 length: 17; D gene: NA
CDR3 DNA: TGCGCCAGCAGCTTGACAGGGATGGGCAATCAGCCCCAGCATTTT; CDR3 protein: CASSLTGMGNQPQHF; V gene: TRBV5-1; clone size: few; J gene: TRBJ1-5; CDR3 length: 15; D gene: NA
CDR3 DNA: TGTGCCGTCGGGGGGGCGGTCTACAATGAGCAGTTCTTC; CDR3 protein: CAVGGAVYNEQFF; V gene: TRBV6-1; clone size: NA; J gene: TRBJ2-1; CDR3 length: 13; D gene: TRBD2
CDR3 DNA: TGTGCCAGCAGCCCAGGGACGGACGAGCAGTACTTC; CDR3 protein: CASSPGTDEQYF; V gene: TRBV7-6; clone size: few; J gene: TRBJ2-7; CDR3 length: 12; D gene: NA
CDR3 DNA: TGCGCCAGCAGCCAAGAATCCATCTTAGGCATCCCTGTCTTC; CDR3 protein: CASSQESILGIPVF; V gene: TRBV4-3; clone size: NA; J gene: TRBJ1-2; CDR3 length: 14; D gene: NA
CDR3 DNA: TGTGCCAGCAGTTATTCGAACAACAATGAGCAGTTCTTC; CDR3 protein: CASSYSNNNEQFF; V gene: TRBV6-5; clone size: many; J gene: TRBJ2-1; CDR3 length: 13; D gene: NA
CDR3 DNA: TGTGCCAGCAGCTTGGGGAATCCGGGACAGGGGTGGTTGAACACTGAAGCTTTCTTT; CDR3 protein: CASSLGNPGQGWLNTEAFF; V gene: TRBV5-4; clone size: few; J gene: TRBJ1-1; CDR3 length: 19; D gene: TRBD1
CDR3 DNA: TGTGCCACCAGCCCCGGGTGGGGCCAGATGGCGCAGTATTTT; CDR3 protein: CATSPGWGQMAQYF; V gene: TRBV15; clone size: many; J gene: TRBJ2-3; CDR3 length: 14; D gene: NA
CDR3 DNA: TGTGCCTGGAGTACGGGAGAGCAGTACTTC; CDR3 protein: CAWSTGEQYF; V gene: TRBV30; clone size: few; J gene: TRBJ2-7; CDR3 length: 10; D gene: NA
CDR3 DNA: TGTGCCAGCAGCCAAGTCGCGGGACTCGAGCAGTTCTTC; CDR3 protein: CASSQVAGLEQFF; V gene: TRBV3-1; clone size: many; J gene: TRBJ2-1; CDR3 length: 13; D gene: NA
CDR3 DNA: TGTGCCTGGTTCCCGGGACAGTCCTACAATGAGCAGTTCTTC; CDR3 protein: CAWFPGQSYNEQFF; V gene: TRBV30; clone size: NA; J gene: TRBJ2-1; CDR3 length: 14; D gene: TRBD1
CDR3 DNA: TGTGCCAGCCAGGGAAGAGAGACGCCCTACGAGCAGTACTTC; CDR3 protein: CASQGRETPYEQYF; V gene: TRBV2; clone size: many; J gene: TRBJ2-7; CDR3 length: 14; D gene: NA
CDR3 DNA: TGTGCCACCAGCCCCCTCCAAGAGACCCAGTACTTC; CDR3 protein: CATSPLQETQYF; V gene: TRBV11-2; clone size: few; J gene: TRBJ2-5; CDR3 length: 12; D gene: NA
CDR3 DNA: TGTGCCAGCAGCTTACACCCCTTGGTGCACAACGAGCAGTACTTC; CDR3 protein: CASSLHPLVHNEQYF; V gene: TRBV21-1; clone size: few; J gene: TRBJ2-7; CDR3 length: 15; D gene: NA
CDR3 DNA: TGTGCCAGCAGTTACCTAGCGGGAGGGGAATTTGAGCAGTTCTTC; CDR3 protein: CASSYLAGGEFEQFF; V gene: TRBV6-5; clone size: NA; J gene: TRBJ2-1; CDR3 length: 15; D gene: TRBD2
CDR3 DNA: TGTGCCAGCAGTTCAGGGGGGAGCGATGAGCAGTTCTTC; CDR3 protein: CASSSGGSDEQFF; V gene: TRBV6-5; clone size: NA; J gene: TRBJ2-1; CDR3 length: 13; D gene: NA
CDR3 DNA: TGCAGTGCCCCAGTTCCGGGGCGCGTGGGTAATCAGCCCCAGCATTTT; CDR3 protein: CSAPVPGRVGNQPQHF; V gene: TRBV20-1; clone size: NA; J gene: TRBJ1-5; CDR3 length: 16; D gene: NA
CDR3 DNA: TGCGCCAGCAGCCAAGAGGGACAGGGTCCCGCCTACAATGAGCAGTTCTTC; CDR3 protein: CASSQEGQGPAYNEQFF; V gene: TRBV4-3; clone size: few; J gene: TRBJ2-1; CDR3 length: 17; D gene: TRBD1
CDR3 DNA: TGTGCCAGCAGTTACTCAACGACGGCCTCTAGCACAGATACGCAGTATTTT; CDR3 protein: CASSYSTTASSTDTQYF; V gene: TRBV6-5; clone size: many; J gene: TRBJ2-3; CDR3 length: 17; D gene: NA
CDR3 DNA: TGTGCCAGCAGGTCTGGGTCAGCGAACACTGAAGCTTTCTTT; CDR3 protein: CASRSGSANTEAFF; V gene: TRBV2; clone size: few; J gene: TRBJ1-1; CDR3 length: 14; D gene: NA
CDR3 DNA: TGCAGTGCTAACAGTGCGTACAATGAGCAGTTCTTC; CDR3 protein: CSANSAYNEQFF; V gene: TRBV20-1; clone size: NA; J gene: TRBJ2-1; CDR3 length: 12; D gene: NA
CDR3 DNA: TGTGCCAGCAGCGTAGCTGCGTCGGAGGGGATCTACGAGCAGTACTTC; CDR3 protein: CASSVAASEGIYEQYF; V gene: TRBV9; clone size: NA; J gene: TRBJ2-7; CDR3 length: 16; D gene: NA
CDR3 DNA: TGCGCCAGCAGCCAGGCCTGGTTGAGCTCCTACGAGCAGTACTTC; CDR3 protein: CASSQAWLSSYEQYF; V gene: TRBV4-1; clone size: few; J gene: TRBJ2-7; CDR3 length: 15; D gene: NA